The clone carrying this TCR beta chain was counted only a few times. Its antigen is not identified. This sample is part of a study of glioma-infiltrating T cells after dendritic cell vaccination. Study-level findings and limits: The cohort had few patients with full blood and tumor sets.

The germline CDR1 and CDR2 sequences are SGHTA and FQGTGA. The length of the CDR3 is 13 residues. V lost 4 bases and J 6 bases, leaving 10 bases between the germline ends. Input was 2 ug genomic DNA, or all available if less. Profiling relied on immunoSEQ multiplex PCR, and the TCRdb table lists in-frame clones only, not all of them. The top ten clones hold about a sixth of a sample with about 92,000 clones, more than 75% of them seen once. The gene calls are TRBV7-3 and TRBJ2-1, with D possibly being TRBD2 (6 bases). The specimen comprised blood, sampled before dendritic cell vaccination. The TCR originated in a human donor with glioblastoma. CDR3 amino acids: CASSSQTSNEQFF. For the CDR3, the DNA is TGTGCCAGCAGCTCACAGACTAGCAATGAGCAGTTCTTC.